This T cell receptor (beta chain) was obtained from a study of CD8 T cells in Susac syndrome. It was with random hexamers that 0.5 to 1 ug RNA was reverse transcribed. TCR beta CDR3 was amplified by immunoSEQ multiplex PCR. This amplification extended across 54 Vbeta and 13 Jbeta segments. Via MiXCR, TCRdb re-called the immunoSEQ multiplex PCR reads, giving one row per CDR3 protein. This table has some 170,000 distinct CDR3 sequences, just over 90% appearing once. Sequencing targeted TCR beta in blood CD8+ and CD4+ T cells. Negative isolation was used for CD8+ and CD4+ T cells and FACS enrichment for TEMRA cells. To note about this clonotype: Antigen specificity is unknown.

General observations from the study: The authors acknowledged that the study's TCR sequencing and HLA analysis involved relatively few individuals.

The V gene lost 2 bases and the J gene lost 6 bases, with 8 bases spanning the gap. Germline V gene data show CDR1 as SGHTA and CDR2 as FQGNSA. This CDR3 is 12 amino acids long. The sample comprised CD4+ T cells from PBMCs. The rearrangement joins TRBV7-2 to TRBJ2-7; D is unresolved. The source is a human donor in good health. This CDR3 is CASSLTGFEQYF. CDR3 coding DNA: TGTGCCAGCAGCTTAACCGGGTTCGAGCAGTACTTC.